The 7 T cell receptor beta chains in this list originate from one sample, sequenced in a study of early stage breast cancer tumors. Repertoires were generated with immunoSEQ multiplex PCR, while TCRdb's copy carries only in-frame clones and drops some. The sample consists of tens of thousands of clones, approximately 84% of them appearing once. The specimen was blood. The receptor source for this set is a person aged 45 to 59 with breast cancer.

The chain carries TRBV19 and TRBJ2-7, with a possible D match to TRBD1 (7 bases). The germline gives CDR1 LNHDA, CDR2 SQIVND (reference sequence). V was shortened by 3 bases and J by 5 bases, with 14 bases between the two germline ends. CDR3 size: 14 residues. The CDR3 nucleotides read TGTGCCAGTAGTATGGTTGCAGGGGGGAACGAGCAGTACTTC. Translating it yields CASSMVAGGNEQYF.

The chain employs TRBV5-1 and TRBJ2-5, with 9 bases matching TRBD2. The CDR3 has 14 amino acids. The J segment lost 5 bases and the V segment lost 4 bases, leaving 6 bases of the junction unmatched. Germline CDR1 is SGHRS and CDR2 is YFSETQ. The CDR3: CASSPWTSEETQYF. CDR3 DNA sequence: TGCGCCAGCAGCCCCTGGACTAGCGAGGAGACCCAGTACTTC.

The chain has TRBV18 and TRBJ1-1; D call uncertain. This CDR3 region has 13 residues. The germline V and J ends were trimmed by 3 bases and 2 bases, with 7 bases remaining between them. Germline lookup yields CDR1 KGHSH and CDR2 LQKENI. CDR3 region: CASSPRANTEAFF. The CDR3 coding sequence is TGTGCCAGCTCACCCCGGGCAAACACTGAAGCTTTCTTT.

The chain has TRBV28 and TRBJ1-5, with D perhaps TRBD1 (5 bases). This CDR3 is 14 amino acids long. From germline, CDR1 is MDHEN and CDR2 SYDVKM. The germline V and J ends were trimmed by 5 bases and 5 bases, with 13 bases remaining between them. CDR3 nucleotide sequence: TGTGCCAGCAGTCAGGGAGGTGAAGATCAGCCCCAGCATTTT. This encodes CASSQGGEDQPQHF.

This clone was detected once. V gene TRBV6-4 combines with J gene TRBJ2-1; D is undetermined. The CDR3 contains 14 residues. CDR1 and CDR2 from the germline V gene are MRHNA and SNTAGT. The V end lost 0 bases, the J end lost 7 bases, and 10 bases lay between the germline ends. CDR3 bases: TGTGCCAGCAGTGACTCGGGTGCTAGAAATGAGCAGTTCTTC. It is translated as CASSDSGARNEQFF.

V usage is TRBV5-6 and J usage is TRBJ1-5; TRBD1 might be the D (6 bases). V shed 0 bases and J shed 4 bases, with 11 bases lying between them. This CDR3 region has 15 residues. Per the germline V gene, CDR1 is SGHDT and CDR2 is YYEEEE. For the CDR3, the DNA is TGTGCCAGCAGCTTGGGGCAGGGGCTTAATCAGCCCCAGCATTTT. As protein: CASSLGQGLNQPQHF. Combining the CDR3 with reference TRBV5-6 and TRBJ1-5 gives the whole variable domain DAGVTQSPTHLIKTRGQQVTLRCSPKSGHDTVSWYQQALGQGPQFIFQYYEEEERQRGNFPDRFSGHQFPNYSSELNVNALLLGDSALYLCASSLGQGLNQPQHFGDGTRLSIL.

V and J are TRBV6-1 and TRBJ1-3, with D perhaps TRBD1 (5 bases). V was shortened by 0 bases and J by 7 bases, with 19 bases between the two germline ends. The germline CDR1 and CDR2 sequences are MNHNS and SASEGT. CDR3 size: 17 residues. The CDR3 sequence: CASSEAIGSGGTNTIYF. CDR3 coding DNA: TGTGCCAGCAGTGAAGCCATCGGATCCGGGGGGACGAACACCATATATTTT.